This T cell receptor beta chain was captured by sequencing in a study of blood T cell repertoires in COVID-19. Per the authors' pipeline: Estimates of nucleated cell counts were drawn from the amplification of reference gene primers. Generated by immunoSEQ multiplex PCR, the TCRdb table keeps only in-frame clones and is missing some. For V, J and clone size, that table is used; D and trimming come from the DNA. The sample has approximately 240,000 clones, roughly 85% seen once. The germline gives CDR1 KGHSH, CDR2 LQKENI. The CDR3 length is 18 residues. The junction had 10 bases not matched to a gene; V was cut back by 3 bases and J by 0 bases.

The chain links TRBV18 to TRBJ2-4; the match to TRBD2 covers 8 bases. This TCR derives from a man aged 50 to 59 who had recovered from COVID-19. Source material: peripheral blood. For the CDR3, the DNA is TGTGCCAGCTCACCGTTCGGGAGGGAAACAATAGCCAAAAACATTCAGTACTTC. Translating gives CASSPFGRETIAKNIQYF. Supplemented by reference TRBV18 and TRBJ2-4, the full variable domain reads NAGVMQNPRHLVRRRGQEARLRCSPMKGHSHVYWYRQLPEEGLKFMVYLQKENIIDESGMPKERFSAEFPKEGPSILRIQQVVRGDSAAYFCASSPFGRETIAKNIQYFGAGTRLSVL.